The 10 T cell receptor beta chains below were found in one sample sequenced in a study of vaccination effects on CD4 cells after COVID-19. These TCRs' antigens remain unknown. The protocol was immunoSEQ multiplex PCR, while the TCRdb copy is restricted to in-frame clones and leaves out a portion. The profile shows just over 30,000 clones, roughly two thirds of them singletons. Using viral peptide pools, the ViraFEST assay grew out antigen-specific CD4+ T cells prior to sequencing. With about 9 days of culture completed, CD4+ T cells were isolated. Material: CD4+ T cells from PBMCs cultured with HCoV-229E spike peptides, obtained before COVID-19 vaccination. The receptors come from a human donor who received a COVID-19 vaccine.

This clone has just one count. The rearrangement uses TRBV28 and TRBJ1-2; TRBD1 matches 9 bases. Germline V gene lookup returns CDR1 MDHEN and CDR2 SYDVKM. This CDR3 has 14 residues. J gave up 8 bases and V 5 bases, and 9 bases lay outside the gene matches. The CDR3 here is CASSTPGQGRGYTF. The CDR3 region has the DNA TGTGCCAGCAGTACCCCGGGACAGGGACGGGGCTACACCTTC.

This clone was seen a few times. V gene TRBV6-2 or TRBV6-3 combines with J gene TRBJ1-1; D call uncertain. Germline V gene sequence: CDR1 MNHEY, CDR2 SVGEGT. The CDR3 has 13 residues. Trimming took off 7 bases at V and 4 bases at J, with 13 bases between the two ends. Here the CDR3 DNA reads TGTGCCAGCATCCCTATAACCCGCACTGAAGCTTTCTTT. Its protein is CASIPITRTEAFF.

The rearrangement uses TRBV28 and TRBJ2-3, with 12 bases matching TRBD2. The CDR3 sequence is 17 residues long. The germline V gene encodes CDR1 MDHEN and CDR2 SYDVKM. The junction had 10 bases not matched to a gene; V was cut back by 4 bases and J by 5 bases. CDR3 loop: CASSSRRLAGVGDTQYF. Written as DNA, the CDR3 is TGTGCCAGCAGTTCCAGACGACTAGCGGGAGTGGGAGATACGCAGTATTTT.

This clone was recorded only once. The V gene is TRBV21-1, the J gene TRBJ1-1; the listed D gene, TRBD1, was not tested against the DNA. TRBV21-1 constitutes a pseudogene. This CDR3 spans 14 amino acids. The CDR3 DNA follows: TGTGCCAGCAGAGACAGGGTAAAGAACACTGAAGCTTTCTTT. As protein: CASRDRVKNTEAFF.

In this sample, this clone turned up a few times. The V call is TRBV5-1, the J call TRBJ2-3, with 7 bases fitting TRBD2. The trim removed 3 bases at V and 2 bases at J, leaving 3 bases unmatched. Germline CDR1 is SGHRS and CDR2 is YFSETQ. There are 14 residues in the CDR3. The CDR3 reads CASSSGTITDTQYF. The CDR3, as DNA: TGCGCCAGCAGCTCCGGGACTATCACAGATACGCAGTATTTT.

V gene TRBV4-2 combines with J gene TRBJ1-5; D is uncertain. The germline V and J ends were trimmed by 1 base and 0 bases, with 10 bases remaining between them. The CDR3 is made up of 16 amino acids. Germline V gene data show CDR1 as LGHNA and CDR2 as YNFKEQ. The CDR3 protein is CASSQGSDYSNQPQHF. The CDR3, as DNA: TGTGCCAGCAGCCAAGGATCGGACTATAGCAATCAGCCCCAGCATTTT.

The rearrangement joins TRBV4-3 to TRBJ1-2, with 9 positions matching TRBD1. The CDR3 is 14 amino acids. Germline V gives CDR1 LGHNA, CDR2 YSLEER. The ends lost 0 bases at V and 4 bases at J; junction bases unmatched: 0. CDR3 sequence (DNA): TGCGCCAGCAGCCAAGAGGACAGGGGCTATGGCTACACCTTC. It encodes CASSQEDRGYGYTF.

The chain has TRBV7-2 and TRBJ2-5; the match to TRBD2 covers 10 bases. V lost 2 bases and J lost 5; bases outside the gene matches: 11. Germline V gene data show CDR1 as SGHTA and CDR2 as FQGNSA. This CDR3 has 17 amino acids. DNA of the CDR3: TGTGCCAGCAGCTTACAAGCGGGGGGGACTCACAGGGAGACCCAGTACTTC. Its protein product is CASSLQAGGTHRETQYF.

This chain joins TRBV3-1 (or the pseudogene TRBV3-2) and TRBJ1-3, with D perhaps matching TRBD1 (5 bases). Germline loops: CDR1 LGHDT, CDR2 YNNKEL (reference sequence). This CDR3 contains 13 residues. V was cut by 1 base and J by 5 bases, with 6 bases left in between. This chain's CDR3 is CASSQGDRNTIYF. CDR3 DNA sequence: TGTGCCAGCAGCCAAGGGGACCGAAACACCATATATTTT.

The chain links TRBV19 to TRBJ2-1; 11 bases match TRBD2. Per the germline V gene, CDR1 is LNHDA and CDR2 is SQIVND (reference sequence). V gave up 7 bases and J gave up 6 bases; unmatched junction bases: 5. The CDR3 length is 14 residues. CDR3 in amino acids: CASTTSGSFNEQFF. CDR3 nucleotides: TGTGCCAGTACCACTAGCGGGAGTTTCAATGAGCAGTTCTTC. Combining the CDR3 with reference TRBV19 and TRBJ2-1 gives the whole variable domain DGGITQSPKYLFRKEGQNVTLSCEQNLNHDAMYWYRQDPGQGLRLIYYSQIVNDFQKGDIAEGYSVSREKKESFPLTVTSAQKNPTAFYLCASTTSGSFNEQFFGPGTRLTVL.